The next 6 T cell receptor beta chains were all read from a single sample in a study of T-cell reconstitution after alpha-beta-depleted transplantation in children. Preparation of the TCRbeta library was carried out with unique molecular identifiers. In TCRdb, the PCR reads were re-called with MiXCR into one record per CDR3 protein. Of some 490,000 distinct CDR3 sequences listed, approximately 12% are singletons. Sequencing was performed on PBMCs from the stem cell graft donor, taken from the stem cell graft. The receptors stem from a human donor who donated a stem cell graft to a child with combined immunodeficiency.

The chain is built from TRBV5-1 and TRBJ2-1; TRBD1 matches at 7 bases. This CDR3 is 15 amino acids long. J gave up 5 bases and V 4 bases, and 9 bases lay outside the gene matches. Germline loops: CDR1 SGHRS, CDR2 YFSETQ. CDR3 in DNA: TGCGCCAGCAGCCATAGACAGGGTCCCCACAATGAGCAGTTCTTC. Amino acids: CASSHRQGPHNEQFF. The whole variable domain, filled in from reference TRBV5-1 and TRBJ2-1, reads KAGVTQTPRYLIKTRGQQVTLSCSPISGHRSVSWYQQTPGQGLQFLFEYFSETQRNKGNFPGRFSGRQFSNSRSEMNVSTLELGDSALYLCASSHRQGPHNEQFFGPGTRLTVL.

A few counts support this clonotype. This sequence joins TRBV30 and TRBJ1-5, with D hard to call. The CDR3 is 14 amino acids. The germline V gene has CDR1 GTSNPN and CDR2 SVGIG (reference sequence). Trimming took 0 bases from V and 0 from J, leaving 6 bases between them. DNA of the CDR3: TGTGCCTGGAGTGTAGCCCATAGCAATCAGCCCCAGCATTTT. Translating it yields CAWSVAHSNQPQHF.

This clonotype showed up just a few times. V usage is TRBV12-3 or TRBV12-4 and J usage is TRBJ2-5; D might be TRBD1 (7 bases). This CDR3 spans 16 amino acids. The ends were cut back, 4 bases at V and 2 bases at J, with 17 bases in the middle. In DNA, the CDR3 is TGTGCCAGCAGTTCAGCCCCAGGGGGGACACAAGAGACCCAGTACTTC. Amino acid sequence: CASSSAPGGTQETQYF.

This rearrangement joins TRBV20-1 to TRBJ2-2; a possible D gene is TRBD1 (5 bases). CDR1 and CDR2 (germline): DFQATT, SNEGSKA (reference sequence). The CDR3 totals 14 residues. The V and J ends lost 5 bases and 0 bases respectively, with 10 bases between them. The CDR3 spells CSASRQTNTGELFF. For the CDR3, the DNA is TGCAGTGCTTCTAGACAGACGAACACCGGGGAGCTGTTTTTT.

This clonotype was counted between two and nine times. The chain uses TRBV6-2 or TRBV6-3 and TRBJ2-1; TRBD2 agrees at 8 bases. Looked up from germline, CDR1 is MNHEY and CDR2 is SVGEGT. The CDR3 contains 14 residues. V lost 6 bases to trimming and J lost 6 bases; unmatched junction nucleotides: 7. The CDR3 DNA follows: TGTGCCAGCAGACCTAGCGGGCGGGGCAATGAGCAGTTCTTC. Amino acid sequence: CASRPSGRGNEQFF.

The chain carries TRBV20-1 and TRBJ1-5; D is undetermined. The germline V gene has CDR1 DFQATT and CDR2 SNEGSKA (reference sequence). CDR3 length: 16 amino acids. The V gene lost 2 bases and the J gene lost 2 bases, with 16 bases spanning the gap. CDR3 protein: CSARRPGMGGNQPQHF. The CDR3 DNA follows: TGCAGTGCTAGAAGGCCGGGGATGGGAGGCAATCAGCCCCAGCATTTT.